One sample yielded the 30 T cell receptor beta chains listed below, sequenced in a study of response to subunit inactivated influenza vaccine. One entry per CDR3 protein results from TCRdb running MiXCR on the RT-PCR reads. Among over 800,000 distinct CDR3 sequences, over 20% were seen once, and the ten largest hold roughly a tenth. This specimen consisted of PBMCs from blood, obtained roughly 5 days after vaccination. These receptors came from a middle-aged man who received an inactivated influenza vaccine.

The chain couples TRBV24-1 to TRBJ2-5; the D is unclear. Between the trimmed V and J ends, which lost 0 bases and 0 bases, there was a span of 7 bases. Germline CDR1 KGHDR, CDR2 SFDVKD. This CDR3 has 15 amino acids. The CDR3 reads CATSDLSRYQETQYF. Written as DNA, the CDR3 is TGTGCCACCAGTGATTTGAGCCGTTACCAAGAGACCCAGTACTTC.

The gene calls are TRBV12-3 or TRBV12-4 and TRBJ2-1, with a possible D match to TRBD2 (7 bases). V lost 7 bases, J lost 4 bases, and 17 bases lay in between. The CDR3 has 15 amino acids. CDR3 coding DNA: TGTGCCAGCACCCCCGGGGCGGGGGCGTACAATGAGCAGTTCTTC. As protein: CASTPGAGAYNEQFF.

This clonotype appeared a few times. The genes are TRBV3-1 and TRBJ2-2; no definite D call. V lost 1 base and J lost 3, with 9 bases in between. The CDR3 covers 15 residues. Germline V CDR1 and CDR2: LGHDT, YNNKEL (reference sequence). CDR3 loop: CASSQGGFHTGELFF. CDR3 nucleotide sequence: TGTGCCAGCAGCCAAGGGGGATTCCACACCGGGGAGCTGTTTTTT.

The chain combines TRBV4-3 with TRBJ2-1, with a weak D call TRBD1 (5 bases). This CDR3 has 15 amino acids. Germline-derived CDR1 and CDR2 are LGHNA and YSLEER. Trimming shortened V by 3 bases and J by 8 bases, and 17 bases separated the two germline ends. The CDR3 spells CASSHEYTGLHEQFF. The CDR3 nucleotides read TGCGCCAGCAGCCACGAATACACAGGATTACATGAGCAGTTCTTC.

The sample holds many counts of this clonotype. The chain is built from TRBV12-3 or TRBV12-4 and TRBJ1-5; 11 positions match TRBD1. The CDR3 contains 14 residues. The J segment lost 7 bases and the V segment lost 8 bases, leaving 7 bases of the junction unmatched. CDR3 sequence reads: CASAGQGAGQPQHF. The DNA for the CDR3 is TGTGCCAGCGCCGGACAGGGGGCCGGACAGCCCCAGCATTTT.

This clonotype was found a few times. The chain uses TRBV6-2 or TRBV6-3 and TRBJ2-1, with D unclear. CDR1 and CDR2 from the germline V gene are MNHEY and SVGEGT. V was cut by 4 bases and J by 6 bases, with 10 bases left in between. CDR3 length equals 13 residues. The CDR3 spells CASSWARLNEQFF. CDR3 in DNA: TGTGCCAGCAGTTGGGCCAGACTCAATGAGCAGTTCTTC.

This clonotype occurred a few times. A read error may be the cause here, since a much bigger clone is one base away. This rearrangement joins TRBV20-1 to TRBJ2-7, with no clear D. The CDR3 sequence is 12 residues long. The V end was cut by 1 base, the J end by 3 bases, with 7 bases between. The germline gives CDR1 DFQATT, CDR2 SNEGSKA (reference sequence). The CDR3 DNA reads TGCAGTGCTAGAGGGCCTGGCTACGAGCAGTACTTC. Its translation: CSARGPGYEQYF.

V gene TRBV9 combines with J gene TRBJ2-1, with TRBD2 matching 10 bases. CDR1 and CDR2 (germline): SGDLS, YYNGEE. Unmatched junction bases numbered 5, after V lost 4 bases and J lost 4 bases. CDR3 length: 15 amino acids. This chain's CDR3 is CASSTQGLAYNEQFF. In DNA, the CDR3 is TGTGCCAGCAGCACCCAGGGACTAGCGTACAATGAGCAGTTCTTC.

The V call is TRBV5-1, the J call TRBJ2-1; 10 nucleotides agree with TRBD1. The germline V gene encodes CDR1 SGHRS and CDR2 YFSETQ. The trim removed 3 bases at V and 0 bases at J, leaving 6 bases unmatched. The CDR3 covers 17 residues. Here the CDR3 DNA reads TGCGCCAGCAGCTCAAAAGGGGACAGGGGCTCCTACAATGAGCAGTTCTTC. Residues: CASSSKGDRGSYNEQFF.

This clonotype turned up a few times. The V gene is TRBV29-1, the J gene TRBJ2-1; 9 nucleotides line up with TRBD2. Losses at the gene ends were 3 bases for V and 2 bases for J; bases not matched to a gene: 5. The CDR3 covers 15 residues. Looked up from germline, CDR1 is SQVTM and CDR2 is ANQGSEA. The CDR3 here is CSVESSSGAYNEQFF. The CDR3 bases are TGCAGCGTTGAGTCGTCTAGCGGGGCCTACAATGAGCAGTTCTTC.

The table lists this clonotype with a few counts. The CDR3: CASSISGYSTDTQYF. CDR3 nucleotide sequence: TGTGCCAGCAGCATTAGCGGGTACAGCACAGATACGCAGTATTTT. The V gene is TRBV9, the J gene TRBJ2-3; 7 nucleotides align to TRBD2. The V gene end was trimmed by 4 bases and the J gene end by 0 bases; junction bases not matched to a gene: 5. The CDR3 runs 15 residues. Germline V gene data show CDR1 as SGDLS and CDR2 as YYNGEE.

This chain connects TRBV5-1 to TRBJ2-5, with a tentative D call TRBD2 (5 bases). V gave up 2 bases and J gave up 10 bases, with 12 bases separating them. This CDR3 is built from 12 residues. Looked up from germline, CDR1 is SGHRS and CDR2 is YFSETQ. CDR3 coding DNA: TGCGCCAGCAGCTTCCCCCCCGGGGACCAGTACTTC. Translation gives CASSFPPGDQYF.

The chain carries TRBV10-1 and TRBJ1-3; D gene unclear. This CDR3 has 12 residues. The V end lost 10 bases, the J end lost 3 bases, and 10 bases lay between the germline ends. CDR1 and CDR2 from the germline V gene are WNHNN and SYGVQD (reference sequence). In nucleotides, the CDR3 is TGCGCCAAGAGGGAGATTGGAAACACCATATATTTT. Amino acid sequence: CAKREIGNTIYF.

This rearrangement joins TRBV5-1 to TRBJ2-2; the D gene is possibly TRBD1 (6 bases). Germline V CDR1 and CDR2: SGHRS, YFSETQ. This CDR3 is 15 amino acids long. With 5 bases removed from V and 0 bases from J, the gap between germline ends came to 11 bases. CDR3 protein: CASRREGANTGELFF. The CDR3 DNA follows: TGCGCCAGCAGGAGAGAGGGGGCGAACACCGGGGAGCTGTTTTTT.

This clonotype was counted only a few times. The chain carries TRBV28 and TRBJ2-5; D gene unclear. Germline CDR1 reads MDHEN; CDR2 reads SYDVKM. V was clipped by 2 bases and J by 3 bases, with 10 bases between them. This CDR3 has 14 residues. CDR3 bases: TGTGCCAGCAGTTTAGTTGTATCGGAAGAGACCCAGTACTTC. Its protein is CASSLVVSEETQYF.

Written as DNA, the CDR3 is TGCAGTGCTAGTCCCAGGGCACGAGGGGAGACCCAGTACTTC. This codes for CSASPRARGETQYF. The V and J genes are TRBV20-1 and TRBJ2-5; the D call may be TRBD1 or TRBD2 (5 bases each). The germline V gene has CDR1 DFQATT and CDR2 SNEGSKA (reference sequence). V was pared by 3 bases and J by 5 bases, with 16 bases between. CDR3 size: 14 residues.

This clonotype was counted many times. The J gene is TRBJ2-1, the V gene TRBV5-6; a possible D gene is TRBD1 (7 bases). The CDR3 is 12 amino acids. V lost 4 bases, J lost 10 bases, and 12 bases lay in between. CDR1 and CDR2 from the germline V gene are SGHDT and YYEEEE. The CDR3 bases are TGTGCCAGCAGCGAACAGGGGAGGGAGCAGTTCTTC. Protein product: CASSEQGREQFF.

V and J are TRBV5-1 and TRBJ1-1; D gene unclear. Germline V gene data show CDR1 as SGHRS and CDR2 as YFSETQ. V lost 5 bases and J lost 2, with 7 bases in between. The CDR3 totals 12 residues. In nucleotides, the CDR3 is TGCGCCAGCAGGAGCATTAACACTGAAGCTTTCTTT. Amino acid sequence: CASRSINTEAFF.

This clonotype was seen only a few times. This chain joins TRBV7-9 and TRBJ2-1; 9 bases agree with TRBD1. J gave up 2 bases and V 5 bases, and 4 bases lay outside the gene matches. The CDR3 runs 15 residues. Germline assignment: CDR1 SEHNR and CDR2 FQNEAQ (reference sequence). CDR3 DNA sequence: TGTGCCAGCAGCAAGGGACAGGGCGCCTACAATGAGCAGTTCTTC. Its protein product is CASSKGQGAYNEQFF. Based on the CDR3 plus reference TRBV7-9 and TRBJ2-1, the full variable domain is DTGVSQNPRHKITKRGQNVTFRCDPISEHNRLYWYRQTLGQGPEFLTYFQNEAQLEKSRLLSDRFSAERPKGSFSTLEIQRTEQGDSAMYLCASSKGQGAYNEQFFGPGTRLTVL.

The chain joins TRBV12-3 or TRBV12-4 to TRBJ2-3; D is uncertain. The CDR3 is 12 residues long. The V and J ends lost 7 bases and 5 bases respectively, with 10 bases between them. The CDR3 nucleotides are TGTGCCAGCACCGATCGAGGAGATACGCAGTATTTT. Protein sequence: CASTDRGDTQYF.

This clonotype came up many times. The V call is TRBV7-6, the J call TRBJ1-2, with D unclear. The ends were cut back, 5 bases at V and 0 bases at J, with 13 bases in the middle. The CDR3 is 15 amino acids. Germline CDR1 reads SGHVS; CDR2 reads FNYEAQ. Written as DNA, the CDR3 is TGTGCCAGCAGCCCTATAGACATAGCTAACTATGGCTACACCTTC. It translates to CASSPIDIANYGYTF.

This clonotype occurred a few times. This chain connects TRBV12-3 or TRBV12-4 to TRBJ2-3; 14 bases are a match to TRBD2. The CDR3 runs to 15 residues. The junction had 7 bases not matched to a gene; V was cut back by 8 bases and J by 6 bases. The CDR3 DNA reads as TGTGCCAGCGGAGGACTAGCGGGAGGAGACGATACGCAGTATTTT. Amino acids: CASGGLAGGDDTQYF.

This chain connects TRBV2 to TRBJ2-1; D is unresolved. The CDR3 totals 12 residues. CDR1 and CDR2 (germline): SNHLY, FYNNEI. V was cut by 2 bases and J by 2 bases, with 1 base left in between. The CDR3 spells CASSETYNEQFF. The CDR3 region has the DNA TGTGCCAGCAGTGAAACCTACAATGAGCAGTTCTTC.

The table lists this clonotype with a few counts. V gene TRBV12-3 or TRBV12-4 combines with J gene TRBJ1-5; D is unclear. The CDR3 runs to 13 residues. V lost 7 bases to trimming and J lost 7 bases, with 14 bases between them. The CDR3, as DNA: TGTGCCAGCAATCAAAACTTGGGGCAGCCCCAGCATTTT. Its protein is CASNQNLGQPQHF.

The chain has TRBV4-1 and TRBJ2-3; 9 nucleotides match TRBD2. J gave up 6 bases and V 0 bases, and 10 bases lay outside the gene matches. The CDR3 spans 17 residues. Germline V gene sequence: CDR1 MGHRA, CDR2 YSYEKL. CDR3 sequence (DNA): TGCGCCAGCAGCCAAGAGCTAAGACTAGCGGTACTGGATACGCAGTATTTT. Encoded protein: CASSQELRLAVLDTQYF.

The rearrangement uses TRBV27 and TRBJ1-4; D is undetermined. The V end was cut by 2 bases, the J end by 16 bases, with 11 bases between. CDR1 and CDR2 from the germline V gene are MNHEY and SMNVEV (reference sequence). The CDR3 length is 11 residues. The CDR3 region is CASSLEGQQFF. CDR3 nucleotide sequence: TGTGCCAGCAGTTTAGAGGGCCAACAGTTTTTT.

Ten or more counts support this clonotype. V usage is TRBV4-3 and J usage is TRBJ1-1; D gene uncertain. V was pared by 0 bases and J by 4 bases, with 6 bases between. This CDR3 contains 13 residues. CDR1 LGHNA and CDR2 YSLEER come from the germline V gene. The CDR3 loop reads CASSQDLRTEAFF. The CDR3 DNA is TGCGCCAGCAGCCAAGATCTCCGCACTGAAGCTTTCTTT.

The chain carries TRBV12-3 or TRBV12-4 and TRBJ2-7, with a possible D match to TRBD2 (7 bases). The CDR3 runs 14 residues. Trimming pared 4 bases from V and 0 bases from J, leaving 10 bases between. CDR3 nucleotide sequence: TGTGCCAGCAGTTGGGGGGGGGCCTCCTACGAGCAGTACTTC. Translating gives CASSWGGASYEQYF.

The chain has TRBV24-1 and TRBJ2-7; the match to TRBD1 covers 9 bases. The CDR3 is made up of 16 amino acids. Germline V gene data show CDR1 as KGHDR and CDR2 as SFDVKD. V dropped 4 bases and J dropped 0; count of bases not matched to a gene: 6. CDR3 coding DNA: TGTGCCACCAGTGACACCGGGACAGGGAGCTCCTACGAGCAGTACTTC. Encoded protein: CATSDTGTGSSYEQYF.

This clonotype was observed a few times. V usage is TRBV5-1 and J usage is TRBJ2-1; TRBD2 matches 14 bases. Trimming removed 0 bases from V and 2 bases from J; junction bases left unmatched: 1. The CDR3 has 17 residues. The germline V gene encodes CDR1 SGHRS and CDR2 YFSETQ. CDR3 protein: CASSLGLAGGPYNEQFF. The CDR3 nucleotides read TGCGCCAGCAGCTTGGGACTAGCGGGAGGGCCCTACAATGAGCAGTTCTTC.